This T cell receptor (beta chain) was recorded in a study of T cell responses to AZD1222 COVID-19 vaccine. Study at large: Analyses pooled second doses at about 4 or about 12 weeks.

General observations from the study: Donors were chiefly white British, with a greater number of females, and clonal diversity was perhaps underestimated. Among those given AZD1222, only six were seropositive at baseline.

The method was immunoSEQ multiplex PCR; TCRdb's version includes in-frame clones alone and lacks a portion of them. There are 96,000 or so clones in the sample; approximately 87% occur only once, and about 25% lies in the top ten. Regarding this clone: Its specificity is not known.

The CDR3 runs to 15 residues. CDR1 and CDR2 from the germline V gene are LNHDA and SQIVND (reference sequence). The V and J ends lost 1 base and 5 bases, in that order; junction bases with no gene match: 8. This chain uses TRBV19 with TRBJ2-7; 7 bases are a match to TRBD2. This clonotype was obtained from an adult in good health. The material was peripheral blood, obtained on day 0 of AZD1222 vaccination. The CDR3 sequence is CASSIVASGNNEQYF. CDR3 in DNA: TGTGCCAGTAGTATAGTTGCTAGCGGCAACAACGAGCAGTACTTC. The variable domain in full, with the rest retrieved from reference TRBV19 and TRBJ2-7, is DGGITQSPKYLFRKEGQNVTLSCEQNLNHDAMYWYRQDPGQGLRLIYYSQIVNDFQKGDIAEGYSVSREKKESFPLTVTSAQKNPTAFYLCASSIVASGNNEQYFGPGTRLTVT.